Each of the 6 T cell receptor beta chains below was sequenced from the same sample in a study of CD8 T cells in Susac syndrome. With random hexamers, roughly 0.45 to 1 ug RNA was reverse transcribed. From the immunoSEQ multiplex PCR reads, TCRdb called clonotypes with MiXCR, one entry per CDR3 protein. The sample comprises some 63,000 distinct CDR3 sequences, approximately 96% of which are singletons, and 0.56% rests with the top ten. The sample comprised CD8+ T cells from PBMCs. The source of these receptors is a human donor with multiple sclerosis.

The chain carries TRBV29-1 and TRBJ1-1; 7 bases fit TRBD1. CDR3 length: 16 residues. J gave up 6 bases and V 2 bases, and 15 bases lay outside the gene matches. The germline CDR1 and CDR2 sequences are SQVTM and ANQGSEA. The CDR3, as DNA: TGCAGCGTTGAACGGTGGGTCCGACAGGGCGGGTCTGAAGCTTTCTTT. This sequence encodes CSVERWVRQGGSEAFF.

The rearrangement joins TRBV9 to TRBJ2-1, with D possibly matching TRBD2 (6 bases). This CDR3 comprises 15 residues. Germline CDR1 reads SGDLS; CDR2 reads YYNGEE. The V and J ends lost 6 bases and 7 bases respectively, with 20 bases between them. The CDR3 reads CASNSGGKSYNEQFF. The CDR3 coding sequence is TGTGCCAGCAACTCCGGCGGGAAAAGCTATAATGAGCAGTTCTTC.

The V gene is TRBV5-1, the J gene TRBJ1-1, with D perhaps matching TRBD1 (5 bases). The CDR3 length is 13 residues. V was shortened by 2 bases and J by 7 bases, with 12 bases between the two germline ends. Germline assignment: CDR1 SGHRS and CDR2 YFSETQ. The DNA for the CDR3 is TGCGCCAGCAGCTTCGGGACTGGGGATGAAGCTTTCTTT. Protein: CASSFGTGDEAFF.

CDR3 coding DNA: TGTGCCAGCAGTGAGCGTGGCACTGAAGCTTTCTTT. Amino acids: CASSERGTEAFF. The chain recombines TRBV28 with TRBJ1-1; D gene ambiguous. The CDR3 spans 12 residues. Trimming stripped 5 bases from V and 4 bases from J, with 8 bases between. Germline CDR1 reads MDHEN; CDR2 reads SYDVKM.

V and J are TRBV25-1 and TRBJ2-3, with D possibly being TRBD1 (5 bases). The CDR3 runs 14 residues. With 1 base removed from V and 4 bases from J, the gap between germline ends came to 9 bases. Germline lookup yields CDR1 MGHDK and CDR2 SYGVNS. CDR3 in DNA: TGTGCCAGCAGTGAATGGGGCTTGGCAGATACGCAGTATTTT. Protein product: CASSEWGLADTQYF.

The CDR3 spells CSAREGVKDTDTQYF. CDR3 in DNA: TGCAGTGCTAGAGAGGGAGTGAAAGACACAGATACGCAGTATTTT. The chain uses TRBV20-1 and TRBJ2-3; D possibly corresponds to TRBD2 (5 bases). There are 15 residues in the CDR3. Trimming took 0 bases from V and 2 from J, leaving 12 bases between them. CDR1 is DFQATT and CDR2 is SNEGSKA in the germline V gene (reference sequence).